The T cell receptor beta chain under discussion was sequenced for a study of PD-L1 blockade in urothelial cancer. Profiled with immunoSEQ multiplex PCR; TCRdb holds only in-frame clones, not every one. The sample records tens of thousands of clones, approximately 80% being singletons. This TCR came from a man between 65 and 85 years old with urothelial cancer. The sequences come from PBMCs, collected around atezolizumab (anti-PD-L1) treatment.

CDR3 in amino acids: CASSLDQAGLGGDTQYF. CDR3 sequence (DNA): TGTGCCAGCAGCTTAGATCAAGCGGGACTGGGGGGGGATACGCAGTATTTT. The chain has TRBV7-2 and TRBJ2-3, with 7 nucleotides matching TRBD2. Germline CDR1 is SGHTA and CDR2 is FQGNSA. After removal of 1 base from V and 6 bases from J, the junction contained 13 bases not matched to a gene. CDR3 length equals 17 residues.